Presented here are 6 T cell receptor beta chains from one specimen sequenced in a study of neoadjuvant nivolumab and ipilimumab in lung cancer. Here immunoSEQ multiplex PCR was the method, and the copy in TCRdb shows in-frame clones only, minus some. The sample contains more than 40,000 clones, around 89% of which appear only once. The sequencing used blood, collected before neoadjuvant nivolumab, alone or with ipilimumab. Receptor source: an adult with non-small cell lung cancer. Some clones in this sample may be carry-over from other donors' samples.

The chain joins TRBV4-2 to TRBJ2-6, with D unclear. The CDR3 has 18 residues. V dropped 1 base and J dropped 0 bases, with 13 bases sitting between them. Germline values: CDR1 LGHNA, CDR2 YNFKEQ. The CDR3 DNA is TGTGCCAGCAGCCAAGGACCTCAGCCTACCTCTGGGGCCAACGTCCTGACTTTC. Its translation: CASSQGPQPTSGANVLTF.

This clone was seen only once. The rearrangement links TRBV6-5 to TRBJ2-3; a possible D gene is TRBD2 (6 bases). Germline-derived CDR1 and CDR2 are MNHEY and SVGAGI. This CDR3 is 12 amino acids long. Trimming removed 8 bases from V and 2 bases from J, with 8 bases in between. Here the CDR3 DNA reads TGTGCCAGCGGGGGGTTCACAGATACGCAGTATTTT. Its protein product is CASGGFTDTQYF.

The genes are TRBV9 and TRBJ2-3, with 9 bases that match TRBD2. CDR1 is SGDLS, CDR2 YYNGEE, per germline. CDR3 length: 14 amino acids. J lost 5 bases, V lost 3 bases, and 4 bases had no gene match. The CDR3 sequence: CASSAQLAGDTQYF. In DNA, the CDR3 is TGTGCCAGCAGCGCCCAACTAGCGGGAGATACGCAGTATTTT.

The chain recombines TRBV4-1 with TRBJ1-5; possible D gene TRBD1, 5 bases. The germline V and J ends were trimmed by 4 bases and 4 bases, with 14 bases remaining between them. The CDR3 spans 15 residues. Germline CDR1 and CDR2: MGHRA and YSYEKL. The CDR3 spells CASSLTGTQNQPQHF. The DNA of the CDR3 is TGCGCCAGCAGCCTAACCGGGACCCAGAATCAGCCCCAGCATTTT.

There are a few counts of this clone. V and J are TRBV5-1 and TRBJ1-5; 7 positions match TRBD1. With V trimmed by 4 bases and J by 6 bases, 7 bases remained unmatched. The germline V gene has CDR1 SGHRS and CDR2 YFSETQ. The CDR3 loop spans 14 amino acids. The CDR3 sequence: CASSTGPGGQPQHF. Written as DNA, the CDR3 is TGCGCCAGCAGCACCGGACCAGGGGGTCAGCCCCAGCATTTT.

The V call is TRBV10-3, the J call TRBJ2-5, with D unclear. This CDR3 is 12 amino acids long. Trimming stripped 6 bases from V and 5 bases from J, with 10 bases between. Germline values: CDR1 ENHRY, CDR2 SYGVKD. CDR3 amino acids: CAIRQTGETQYF. The CDR3 DNA is TGTGCCATCAGACAGACTGGCGAGACCCAGTACTTC.